A selection of T cell receptor beta chains follows, all from one sample in a study of Ad26.COV2.S vaccination and SARS-CoV-2 variants. Generated by immunoSEQ multiplex PCR, the TCRdb table keeps only in-frame clones and is missing some. The data hold about 400,000 clones, with around 91% observed a single time. Sequencing used peripheral blood, obtained in a trial of Ad26.COV2.S vaccine versus placebo. The receptors derive from a person between 18 and 65 years old who received the Ad26.COV2.S COVID-19 vaccine or a placebo. The CDR3 runs from the conserved cysteine through the conserved F or W. Size tells how often a clone was seen (once, few, many) or the class of an expanded clone, and some rows leave it out.

clone_size,j_call,v_call,cdr3_aa
.,TRBJ2-7,TRBV28,CASSRPGTGYEQYF
.,TRBJ2-7,TRBV5-1,CASSPGGQGAYEQYF
.,TRBJ2-2,TRBV27,CASSVGARTGELFF
.,TRBJ1-1,TRBV7-3,CASSPGGGPLNTEAFF
.,TRBJ2-1,TRBV11-2,CASSLRLGRGVYREQFF
.,TRBJ2-1,TRBV10-3,CAIGLPSNEQFF
few,TRBJ2-3,TRBV2,CASSQSGVAGGHF
.,TRBJ2-5,TRBV18,CASSPPSGGYQETQYF
.,TRBJ2-7,TRBV5-3,CARSCHSPGWKREGRGHEQYF
once,TRBJ2-5,TRBV10-2,CATRGREETQYF
once,TRBJ1-2,TRBV5-5,CASSLYRANYGYTF
.,TRBJ2-2,TRBV10-3,CAVQGVPGELFF
.,TRBJ2-7,TRBV5-1,CASSLGTSGRGEQYF
.,TRBJ2-1,TRBV5-1,CASSFGGWSSNEQFF
few,TRBJ2-7,TRBV5-4,CASSSPGLADYEQYF
.,TRBJ1-1,TRBV7-9,CASGDQTNTEAFF
.,TRBJ1-5,TRBV15,CATSRDLGRNQPQHF
.,TRBJ2-1,TRBV5-1,CASSLVPSGRAYNEQFF
.,TRBJ2-5,TRBV7-9,CASSTDRYQETQYF
.,TRBJ1-4,TRBV9,CASSPDRGQEKLFF
.,TRBJ2-2,TRBV2,CASNGVSGTLNTGELFF
.,TRBJ2-5,TRBV18,CASSPSRGETQYF
.,TRBJ2-7,TRBV19,CASSIQGTGDASYEQYF
.,TRBJ2-5,TRBV7-8,CASSSGRVRQETQYF
.,TRBJ2-5,TRBV7-3,CASSLNTEPETQYF
.,TRBJ2-7,TRBV19,CASSTNRGGEQYF
once,TRBJ2-5,TRBV4-1,CASSQENPRTGEVTQYF
.,TRBJ1-1,TRBV12-5,CASGFNVGGPNTEAFF
.,TRBJ2-7,TRBV12-5,CASGFRIYEQYF
.,TRBJ2-7,TRBV5-5,CASSLAATASYEQYF
.,TRBJ2-3,TRBV19,CASSISGRGRADTQYF
.,TRBJ2-7,TRBV14,CASSQRTSGFYEQYF
.,TRBJ2-1,TRBV7-3,CASSLGRDNEQFF
.,TRBJ1-2,TRBV19,CASSSQGAYYGYTF
once,TRBJ2-6,TRBV7-6,CASSLFGDRASGANVLTF
.,TRBJ2-7,TRBV10-2,CASTSLAYEQYF
.,TRBJ2-7,TRBV7-9,CASSWGGGGDEQYF
.,TRBJ2-1,TRBV6-5,CASRPTGGAYNEQFF
.,TRBJ1-1,TRBV29-1,CSVWRSTGNTEAFF
.,TRBJ1-6,TRBV6-5,CASRATGGGTLHF
.,TRBJ1-5,TRBV12-5,CASGPSGNSNQPQHF
.,TRBJ1-5,TRBV15,CATSRGLGARSNQPQHF
.,TRBJ2-2,TRBV11-1,CASSSSANTGELFF
.,TRBJ2-1,TRBV4-1,CASSQLDLTSYNEQFF
.,TRBJ2-7,TRBV7-9,CASSFPRSEQYF
.,TRBJ2-1,TRBV6-2/TRBV6-3,CASSNQRDPRLSHEQFF
.,TRBJ2-1,TRBV15,CATSRAGTYNEQFF